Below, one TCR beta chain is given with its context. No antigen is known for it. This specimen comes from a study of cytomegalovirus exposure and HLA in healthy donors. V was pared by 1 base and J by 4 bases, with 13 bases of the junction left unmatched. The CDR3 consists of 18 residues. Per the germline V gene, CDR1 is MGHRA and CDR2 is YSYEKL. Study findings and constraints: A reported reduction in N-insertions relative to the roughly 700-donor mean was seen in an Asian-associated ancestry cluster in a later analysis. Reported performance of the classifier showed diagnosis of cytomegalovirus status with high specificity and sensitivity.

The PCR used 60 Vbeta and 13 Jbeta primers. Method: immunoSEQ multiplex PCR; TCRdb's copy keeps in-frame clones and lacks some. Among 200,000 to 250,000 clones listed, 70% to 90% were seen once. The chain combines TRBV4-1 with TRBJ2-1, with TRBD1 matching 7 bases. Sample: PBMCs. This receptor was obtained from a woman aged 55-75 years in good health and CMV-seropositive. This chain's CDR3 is CASSQVYLRQGTYNEQFF. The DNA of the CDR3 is TGCGCCAGCAGCCAAGTTTATCTACGACAGGGAACATACAATGAGCAGTTCTTC.